The entry below describes one TCR beta chain. The antigen remains unidentified. This specimen belongs to a study of graft-versus-host responses after intestinal transplantation. Trimming removed 0 bases at V and 4 bases at J, with 13 bases between. CDR3 length: 15 amino acids. Germline V gene data show CDR1 as SGHRS and CDR2 as YFSETQ. Generated by immunoSEQ multiplex PCR, the TCRdb table keeps only in-frame clones and is missing some. The sample consists of approximately 78,000 clones, around 86% of them appearing once. The chain is built from TRBV5-1 and TRBJ1-2; D unresolved. The TCR was taken from a human donor who was the organ donor for an intestinal transplant. This specimen consisted of unstimulated CD8+ T cells sorted from spleen or lymph node cells, obtained before transplant. This CDR3 reads CASSLVVGSSYGYTF. The CDR3 DNA reads TGCGCCAGCAGCTTGGTAGTAGGGTCTAGCTATGGCTACACCTTC.